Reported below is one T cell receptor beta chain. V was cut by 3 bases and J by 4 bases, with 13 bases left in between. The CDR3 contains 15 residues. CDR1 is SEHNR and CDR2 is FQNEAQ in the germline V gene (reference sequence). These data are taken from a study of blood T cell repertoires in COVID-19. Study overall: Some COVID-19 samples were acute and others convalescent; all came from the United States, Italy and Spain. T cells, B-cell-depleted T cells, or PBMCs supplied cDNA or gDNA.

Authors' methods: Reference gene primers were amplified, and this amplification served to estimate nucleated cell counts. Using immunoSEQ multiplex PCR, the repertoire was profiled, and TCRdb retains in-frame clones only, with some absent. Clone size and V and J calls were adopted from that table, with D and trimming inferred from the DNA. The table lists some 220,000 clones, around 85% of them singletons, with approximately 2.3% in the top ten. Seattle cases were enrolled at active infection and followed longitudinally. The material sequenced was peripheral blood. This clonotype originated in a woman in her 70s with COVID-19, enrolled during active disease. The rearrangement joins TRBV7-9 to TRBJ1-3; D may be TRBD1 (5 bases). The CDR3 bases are TGTGCCAGCAGCTTTCTGGGGGGATCAGGAAACACCATATATTTT. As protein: CASSFLGGSGNTIYF. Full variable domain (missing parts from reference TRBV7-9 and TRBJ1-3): DTGVSQNPRHKITKRGQNVTFRCDPISEHNRLYWYRQTLGQGPEFLTYFQNEAQLEKSRLLSDRFSAERPKGSFSTLEIQRTEQGDSAMYLCASSFLGGSGNTIYFGEGSWLTVV.